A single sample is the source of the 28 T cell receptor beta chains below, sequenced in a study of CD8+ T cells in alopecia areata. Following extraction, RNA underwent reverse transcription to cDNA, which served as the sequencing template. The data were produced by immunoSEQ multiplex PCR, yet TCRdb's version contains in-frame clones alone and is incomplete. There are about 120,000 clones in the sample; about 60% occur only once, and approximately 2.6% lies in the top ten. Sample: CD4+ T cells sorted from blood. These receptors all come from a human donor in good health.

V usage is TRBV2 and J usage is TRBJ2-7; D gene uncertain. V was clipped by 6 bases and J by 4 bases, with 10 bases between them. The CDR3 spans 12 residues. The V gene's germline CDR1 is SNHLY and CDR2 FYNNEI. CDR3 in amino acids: CASRLSVYEQYF. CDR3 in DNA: TGTGCCAGCAGGCTGTCCGTATACGAGCAGTACTTC.

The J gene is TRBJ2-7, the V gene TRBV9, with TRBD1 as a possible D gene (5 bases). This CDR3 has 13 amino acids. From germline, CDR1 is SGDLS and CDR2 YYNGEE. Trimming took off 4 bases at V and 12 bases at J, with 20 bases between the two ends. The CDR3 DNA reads TGTGCCAGCAGCCCTGGCGGTTGGGGCAGGTCGTACTTC. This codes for CASSPGGWGRSYF.

Here the CDR3 reads CSVRGRQIYEQYF. Written as DNA, the CDR3 is TGCAGCGTCCGGGGGCGGCAGATCTACGAGCAGTACTTC. V is TRBV29-1 and J is TRBJ2-7; D could derive from TRBD1 or TRBD2 (6 bases each). The CDR3 length is 13 residues. The V gene lost 6 bases and the J gene lost 3 bases, with 15 bases spanning the gap. In germline, CDR1 is SQVTM, CDR2 ANQGSEA.

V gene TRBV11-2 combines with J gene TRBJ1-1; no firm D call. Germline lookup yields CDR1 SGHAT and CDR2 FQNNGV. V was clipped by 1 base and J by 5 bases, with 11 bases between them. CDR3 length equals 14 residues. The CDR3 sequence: CASSLAGYRTEAFF. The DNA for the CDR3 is TGTGCCAGCAGCTTAGCGGGATATAGAACTGAAGCTTTCTTT.

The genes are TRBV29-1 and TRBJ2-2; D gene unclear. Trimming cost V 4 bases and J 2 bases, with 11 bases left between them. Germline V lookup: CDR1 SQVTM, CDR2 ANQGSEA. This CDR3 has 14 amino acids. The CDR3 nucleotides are TGCAGCGTTGGAGGTTTTAGCAACACCGGGGAGCTGTTTTTT. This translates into CSVGGFSNTGELFF.

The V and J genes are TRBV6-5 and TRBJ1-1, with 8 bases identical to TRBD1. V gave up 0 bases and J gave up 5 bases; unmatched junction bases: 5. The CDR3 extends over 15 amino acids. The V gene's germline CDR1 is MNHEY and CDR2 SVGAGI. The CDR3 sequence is CASSYSDRGWTEAFF. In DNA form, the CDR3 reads TGTGCCAGCAGTTACTCCGACAGGGGCTGGACTGAAGCTTTCTTT.

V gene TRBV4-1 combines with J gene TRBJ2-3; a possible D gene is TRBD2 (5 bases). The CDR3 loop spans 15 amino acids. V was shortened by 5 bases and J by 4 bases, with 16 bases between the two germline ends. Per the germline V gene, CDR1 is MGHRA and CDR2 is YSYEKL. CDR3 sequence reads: CASSSYSGAADTQYF. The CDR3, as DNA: TGCGCCAGCAGCTCCTACAGCGGAGCCGCAGATACGCAGTATTTT.

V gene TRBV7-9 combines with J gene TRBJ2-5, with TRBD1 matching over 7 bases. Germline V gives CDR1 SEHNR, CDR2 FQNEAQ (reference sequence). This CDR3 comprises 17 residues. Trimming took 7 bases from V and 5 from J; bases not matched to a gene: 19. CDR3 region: CASTPVEGAVSVETQYF. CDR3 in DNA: TGTGCCAGCACTCCCGTCGAGGGGGCGGTTTCGGTGGAGACCCAGTACTTC.

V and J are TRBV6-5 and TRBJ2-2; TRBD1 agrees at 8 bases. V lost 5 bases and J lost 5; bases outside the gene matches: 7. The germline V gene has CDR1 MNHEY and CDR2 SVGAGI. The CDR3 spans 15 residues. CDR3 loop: CASSLGQGKTGELFF. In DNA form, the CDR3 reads TGTGCCAGCAGTCTCGGACAGGGAAAGACCGGGGAGCTGTTTTTT.

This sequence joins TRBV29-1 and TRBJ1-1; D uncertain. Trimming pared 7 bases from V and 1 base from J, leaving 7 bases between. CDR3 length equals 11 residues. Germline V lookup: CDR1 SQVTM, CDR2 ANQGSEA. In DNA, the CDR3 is TGCAGCGGTTCAGAGAACACTGAAGCTTTCTTT. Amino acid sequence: CSGSENTEAFF.

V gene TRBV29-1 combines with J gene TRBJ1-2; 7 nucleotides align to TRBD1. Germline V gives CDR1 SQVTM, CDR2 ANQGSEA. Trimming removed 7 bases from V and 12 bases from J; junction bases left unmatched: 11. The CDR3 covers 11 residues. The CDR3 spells CSAGTAMADTF. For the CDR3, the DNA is TGCAGCGCAGGGACAGCAATGGCGGACACCTTC.

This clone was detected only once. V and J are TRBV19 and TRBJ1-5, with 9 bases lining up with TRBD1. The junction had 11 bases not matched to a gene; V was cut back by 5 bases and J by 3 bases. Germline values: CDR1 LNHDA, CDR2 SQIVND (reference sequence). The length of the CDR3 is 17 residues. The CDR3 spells CASSSRIGTGYNQPQHF. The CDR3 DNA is TGTGCCAGTAGTTCTAGGATCGGGACAGGGTACAATCAGCCCCAGCATTTT.

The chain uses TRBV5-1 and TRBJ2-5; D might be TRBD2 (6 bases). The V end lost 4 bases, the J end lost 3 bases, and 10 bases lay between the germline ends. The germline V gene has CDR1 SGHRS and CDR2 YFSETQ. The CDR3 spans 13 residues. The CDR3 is CASSTGLKETQYF. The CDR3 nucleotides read TGCGCCAGCAGCACGGGACTTAAAGAGACCCAGTACTTC.

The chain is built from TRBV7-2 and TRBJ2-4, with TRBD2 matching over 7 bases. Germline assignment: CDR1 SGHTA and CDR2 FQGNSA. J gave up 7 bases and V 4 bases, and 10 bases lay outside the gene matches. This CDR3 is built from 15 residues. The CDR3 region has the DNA TGTGCCAGCAGCTCACGAGACTCCGGGGGGAACATTCAGTACTTC. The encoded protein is CASSSRDSGGNIQYF.

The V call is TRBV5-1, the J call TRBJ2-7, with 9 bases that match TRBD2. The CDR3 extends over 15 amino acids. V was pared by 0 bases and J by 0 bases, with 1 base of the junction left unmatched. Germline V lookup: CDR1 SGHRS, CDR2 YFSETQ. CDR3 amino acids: CASSLASGDSYEQYF. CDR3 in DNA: TGCGCCAGCAGCTTGGCTAGCGGGGACTCCTACGAGCAGTACTTC.

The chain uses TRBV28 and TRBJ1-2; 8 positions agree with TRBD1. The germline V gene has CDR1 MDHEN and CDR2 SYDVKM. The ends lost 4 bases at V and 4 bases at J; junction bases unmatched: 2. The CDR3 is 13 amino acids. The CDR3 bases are TGTGCCAGCAGTTCCGACAGGGGCTATGGCTACACCTTC. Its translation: CASSSDRGYGYTF.

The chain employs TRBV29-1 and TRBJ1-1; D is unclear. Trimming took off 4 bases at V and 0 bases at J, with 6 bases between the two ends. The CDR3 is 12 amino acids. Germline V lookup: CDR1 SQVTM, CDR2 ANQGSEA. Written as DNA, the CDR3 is TGCAGCGTTGGGGATATGAACACTGAAGCTTTCTTT. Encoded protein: CSVGDMNTEAFF.

CDR3 residues: CAWSDGTGVNTGELFF. The DNA for the CDR3 is TGTGCCTGGAGTGACGGGACAGGGGTAAACACCGGGGAGCTGTTTTTT. The chain joins TRBV30 to TRBJ2-2, with 10 bases lining up with TRBD1. CDR3 length: 16 residues. V dropped 1 base and J dropped 2; count of bases not matched to a gene: 4. Germline CDR1 reads GTSNPN; CDR2 reads SVGIG (reference sequence).

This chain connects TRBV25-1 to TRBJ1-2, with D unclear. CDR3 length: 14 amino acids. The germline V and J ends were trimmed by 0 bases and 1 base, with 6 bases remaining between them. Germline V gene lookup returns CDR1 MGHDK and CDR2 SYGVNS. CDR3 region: CASSEYSVNYGYTF. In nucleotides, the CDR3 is TGTGCCAGCAGTGAATATTCAGTTAACTATGGCTACACCTTC.

DNA for the CDR3: TGTGCCAGCAGCTTGTGGGACAGGGGTAGCTATGGCTACACCTTC. It codes for CASSLWDRGSYGYTF. V gene TRBV5-6 combines with J gene TRBJ1-2; 10 bases are shared with TRBD1. This CDR3 spans 15 amino acids. J lost 4 bases, V lost 1 base, and 4 bases had no gene match. Germline CDR1 and CDR2: SGHDT and YYEEEE.

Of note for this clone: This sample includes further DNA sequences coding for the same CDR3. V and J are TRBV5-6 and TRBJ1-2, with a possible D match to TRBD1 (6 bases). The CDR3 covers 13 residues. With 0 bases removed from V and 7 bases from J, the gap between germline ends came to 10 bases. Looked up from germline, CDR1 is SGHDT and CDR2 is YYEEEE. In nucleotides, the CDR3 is TGTGCCAGCAGCTTGGACAGGGCGGGTGGCTACACCTTC. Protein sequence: CASSLDRAGGYTF. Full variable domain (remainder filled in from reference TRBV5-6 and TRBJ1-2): DAGVTQSPTHLIKTRGQQVTLRCSPKSGHDTVSWYQQALGQGPQFIFQYYEEEERQRGNFPDRFSGHQFPNYSSELNVNALLLGDSALYLCASSLDRAGGYTFGSGTRLTVV.

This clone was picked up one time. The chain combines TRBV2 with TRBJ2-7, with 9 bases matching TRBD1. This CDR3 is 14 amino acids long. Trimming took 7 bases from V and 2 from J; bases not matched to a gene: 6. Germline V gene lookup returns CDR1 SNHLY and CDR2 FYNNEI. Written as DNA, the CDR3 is TGTGCCAGCAACCTACAGGGGGCCGCCTACGAGCAGTACTTC. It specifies CASNLQGAAYEQYF.

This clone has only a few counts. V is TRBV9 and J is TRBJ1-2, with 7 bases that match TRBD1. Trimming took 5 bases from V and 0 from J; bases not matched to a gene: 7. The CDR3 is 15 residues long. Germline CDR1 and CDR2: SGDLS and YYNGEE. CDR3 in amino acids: CASSALGQANYGYTF. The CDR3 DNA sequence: TGTGCCAGCAGTGCACTCGGACAGGCTAACTATGGCTACACCTTC.

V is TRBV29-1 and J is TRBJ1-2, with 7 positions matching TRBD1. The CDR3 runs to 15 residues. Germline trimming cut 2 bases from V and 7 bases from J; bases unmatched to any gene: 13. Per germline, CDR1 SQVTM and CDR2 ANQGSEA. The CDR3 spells CSVELRTGGFGGYTF. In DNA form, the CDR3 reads TGCAGCGTTGAATTGAGGACAGGAGGTTTTGGTGGCTACACCTTC.

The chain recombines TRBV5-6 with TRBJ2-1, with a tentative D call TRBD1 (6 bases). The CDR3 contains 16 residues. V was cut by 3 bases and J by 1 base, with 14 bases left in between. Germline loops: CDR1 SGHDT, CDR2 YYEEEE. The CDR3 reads CASSWEQGRSYNEQFF. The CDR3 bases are TGTGCCAGCAGCTGGGAACAGGGAAGGTCCTACAATGAGCAGTTCTTC. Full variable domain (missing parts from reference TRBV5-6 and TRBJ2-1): DAGVTQSPTHLIKTRGQQVTLRCSPKSGHDTVSWYQQALGQGPQFIFQYYEEEERQRGNFPDRFSGHQFPNYSSELNVNALLLGDSALYLCASSWEQGRSYNEQFFGPGTRLTVL.

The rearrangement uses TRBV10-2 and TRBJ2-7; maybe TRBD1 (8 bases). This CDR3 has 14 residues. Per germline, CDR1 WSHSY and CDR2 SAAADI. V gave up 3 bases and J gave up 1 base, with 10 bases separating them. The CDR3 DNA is TGCGCCAGCAGTGAACAGGGGGGGTCCTACGAGCAGTACTTC. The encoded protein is CASSEQGGSYEQYF.

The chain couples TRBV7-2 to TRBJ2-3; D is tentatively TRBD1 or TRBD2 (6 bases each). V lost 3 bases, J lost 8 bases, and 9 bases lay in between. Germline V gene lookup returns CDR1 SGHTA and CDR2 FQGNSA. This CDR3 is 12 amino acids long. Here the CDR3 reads CASSFPGATQYF. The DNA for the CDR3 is TGTGCCAGCAGCTTTCCGGGGGCTACGCAGTATTTT.

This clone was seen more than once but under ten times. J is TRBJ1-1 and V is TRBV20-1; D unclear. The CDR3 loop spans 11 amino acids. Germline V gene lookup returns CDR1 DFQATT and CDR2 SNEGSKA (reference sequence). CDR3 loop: CSAISWGEAFF. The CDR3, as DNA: TGCAGCGCAATTAGCTGGGGTGAAGCTTTCTTT.